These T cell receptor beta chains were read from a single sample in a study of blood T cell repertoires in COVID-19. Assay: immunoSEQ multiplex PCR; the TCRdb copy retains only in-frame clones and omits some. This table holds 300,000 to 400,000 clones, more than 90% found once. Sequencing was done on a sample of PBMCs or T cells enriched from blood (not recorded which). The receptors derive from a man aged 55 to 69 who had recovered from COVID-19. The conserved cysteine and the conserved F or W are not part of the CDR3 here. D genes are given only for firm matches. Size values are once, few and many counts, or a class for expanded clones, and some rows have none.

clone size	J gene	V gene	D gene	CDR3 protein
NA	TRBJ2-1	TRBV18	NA	ASSPTGVFYNEQF
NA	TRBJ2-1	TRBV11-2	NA	ASSSQGFSGEQF
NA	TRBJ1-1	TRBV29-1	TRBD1	SVLDRGPNTEAF
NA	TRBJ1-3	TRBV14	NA	ASSQLKPFNTIY
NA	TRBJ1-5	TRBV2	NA	ASSLTGEGPLNQPQH
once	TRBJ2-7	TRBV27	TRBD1	ASSDQAGQGYEQY
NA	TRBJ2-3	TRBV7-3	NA	ASSLMTTLTDTQY
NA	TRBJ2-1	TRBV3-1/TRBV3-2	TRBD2	ASSQFSGTSGRNEQF
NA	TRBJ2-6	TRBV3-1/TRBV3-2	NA	ASSQSNPGANVLT
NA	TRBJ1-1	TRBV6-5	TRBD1	ASSSGTGGKAF
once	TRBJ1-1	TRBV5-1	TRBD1	ASSLAPGGLQGTEAF
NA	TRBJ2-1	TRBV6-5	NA	ASSRSYNEQF
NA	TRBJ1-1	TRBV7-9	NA	ASTAEAEITEAF
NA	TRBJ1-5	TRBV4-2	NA	ASSQDALQPQH
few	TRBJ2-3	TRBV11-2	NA	ATLNSGTDTQY
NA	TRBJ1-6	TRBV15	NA	ATSRRQFGPFGSPLH
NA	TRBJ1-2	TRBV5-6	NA	ASSMLGPVDGYT
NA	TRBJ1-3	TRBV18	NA	ASSPSAGNTIY
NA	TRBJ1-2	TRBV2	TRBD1	ASSLRQGPYGYT
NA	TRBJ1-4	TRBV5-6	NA	ASSLGPVTNEKLF